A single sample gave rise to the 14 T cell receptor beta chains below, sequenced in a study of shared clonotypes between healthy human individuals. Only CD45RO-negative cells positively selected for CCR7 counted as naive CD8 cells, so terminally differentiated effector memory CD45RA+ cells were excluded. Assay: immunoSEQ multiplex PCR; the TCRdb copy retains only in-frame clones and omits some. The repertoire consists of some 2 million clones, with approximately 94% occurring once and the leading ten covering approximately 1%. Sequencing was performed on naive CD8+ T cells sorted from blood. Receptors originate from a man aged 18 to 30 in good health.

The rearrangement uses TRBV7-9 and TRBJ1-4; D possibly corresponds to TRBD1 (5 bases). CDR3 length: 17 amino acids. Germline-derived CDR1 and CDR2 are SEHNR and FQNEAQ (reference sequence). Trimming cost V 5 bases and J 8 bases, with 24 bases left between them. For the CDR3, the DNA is TGTGCCAGCAGCATTTCATATGGACAAGGAGAGGTCGAAAAACTGTTTTTT. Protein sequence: CASSISYGQGEVEKLFF.

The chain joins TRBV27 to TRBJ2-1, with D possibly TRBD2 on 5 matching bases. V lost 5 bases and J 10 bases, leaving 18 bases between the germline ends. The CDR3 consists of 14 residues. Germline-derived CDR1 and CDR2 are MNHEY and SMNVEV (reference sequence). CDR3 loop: CASSGGQFRKEQFF. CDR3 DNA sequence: TGTGCCAGCAGTGGAGGCCAGTTCAGGAAGGAGCAGTTCTTC.

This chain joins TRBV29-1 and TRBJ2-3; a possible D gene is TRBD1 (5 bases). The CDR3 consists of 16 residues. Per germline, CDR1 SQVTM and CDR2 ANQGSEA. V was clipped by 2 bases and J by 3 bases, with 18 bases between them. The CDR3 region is CSVEKGQGWGTDTQYF. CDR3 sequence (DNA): TGCAGCGTTGAAAAGGGGCAGGGCTGGGGAACAGATACGCAGTATTTT.

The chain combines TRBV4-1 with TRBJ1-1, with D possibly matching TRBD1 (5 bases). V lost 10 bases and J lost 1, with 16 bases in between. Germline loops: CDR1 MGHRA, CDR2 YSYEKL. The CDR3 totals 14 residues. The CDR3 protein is CAISSGAGNTEAFF. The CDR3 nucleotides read TGCGCCATCTCCTCCGGGGCGGGGAACACTGAAGCTTTCTTT.

CDR3 nucleotides: TGTGCCAGCAGCCAAGAAGGCGGGGGCGTCTTGCACGGGGAGCTGTTTTTT. This codes for CASSQEGGGVLHGELFF. J is TRBJ2-2 and V is TRBV4-2, with a tentative D call TRBD2 (7 bases). The CDR3 length is 17 residues. Germline V CDR1 and CDR2: LGHNA, YNFKEQ. V lost 0 bases and J 7 bases, leaving 18 bases between the germline ends.

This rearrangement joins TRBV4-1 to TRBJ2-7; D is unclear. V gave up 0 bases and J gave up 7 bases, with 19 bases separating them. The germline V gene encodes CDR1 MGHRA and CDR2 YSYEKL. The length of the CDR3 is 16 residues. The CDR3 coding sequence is TGCGCCAGCAGCCAAGAAGGAGTAGAGGTGGGATTTGAGCAGTACTTC. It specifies CASSQEGVEVGFEQYF.

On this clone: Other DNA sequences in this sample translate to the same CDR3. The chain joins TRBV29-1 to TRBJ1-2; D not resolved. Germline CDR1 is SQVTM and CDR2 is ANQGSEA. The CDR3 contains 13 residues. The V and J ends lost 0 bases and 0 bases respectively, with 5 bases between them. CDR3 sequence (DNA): TGCAGCGTTGAAGAGGGAGCTAACTATGGCTACACCTTC. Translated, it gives CSVEEGANYGYTF.

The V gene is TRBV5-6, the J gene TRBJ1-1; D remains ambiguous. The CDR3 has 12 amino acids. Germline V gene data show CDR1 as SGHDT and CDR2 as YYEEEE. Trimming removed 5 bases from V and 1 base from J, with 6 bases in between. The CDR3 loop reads CASREGNTEAFF. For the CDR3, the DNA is TGTGCCAGCAGGGAGGGGAACACTGAAGCTTTCTTT. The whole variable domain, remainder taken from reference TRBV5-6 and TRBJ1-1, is DAGVTQSPTHLIKTRGQQVTLRCSPKSGHDTVSWYQQALGQGPQFIFQYYEEEERQRGNFPDRFSGHQFPNYSSELNVNALLLGDSALYLCASREGNTEAFFGQGTRLTVV.

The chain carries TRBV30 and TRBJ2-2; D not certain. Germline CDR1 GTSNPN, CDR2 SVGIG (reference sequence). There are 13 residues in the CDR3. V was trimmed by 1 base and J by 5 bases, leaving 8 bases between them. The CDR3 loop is CAWSGIATGELFF. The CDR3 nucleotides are TGTGCCTGGAGTGGAATTGCGACCGGGGAGCTGTTTTTT.

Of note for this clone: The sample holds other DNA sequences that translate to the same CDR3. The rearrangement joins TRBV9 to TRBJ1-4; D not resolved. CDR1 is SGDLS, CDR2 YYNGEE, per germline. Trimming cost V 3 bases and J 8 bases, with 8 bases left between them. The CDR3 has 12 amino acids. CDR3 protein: CASSATDEKLFF. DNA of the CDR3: TGTGCCAGCAGCGCCACGGACGAAAAACTGTTTTTT.

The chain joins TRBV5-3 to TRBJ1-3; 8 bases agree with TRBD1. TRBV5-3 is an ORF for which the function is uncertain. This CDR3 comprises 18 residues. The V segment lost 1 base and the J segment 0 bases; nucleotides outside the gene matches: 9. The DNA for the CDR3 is TGTGCCAGAAGCTTGACCGGGACAGGACTATCCTCTGGAAACACCATATATTTT. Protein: CARSLTGTGLSSGNTIYF.

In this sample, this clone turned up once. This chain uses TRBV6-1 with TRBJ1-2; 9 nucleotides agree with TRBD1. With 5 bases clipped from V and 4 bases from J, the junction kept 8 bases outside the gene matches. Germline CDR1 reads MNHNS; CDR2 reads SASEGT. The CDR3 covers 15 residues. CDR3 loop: CASSSGTGTSYGYTF. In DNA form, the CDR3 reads TGTGCCAGCAGTTCCGGGACAGGGACGAGCTATGGCTACACCTTC.

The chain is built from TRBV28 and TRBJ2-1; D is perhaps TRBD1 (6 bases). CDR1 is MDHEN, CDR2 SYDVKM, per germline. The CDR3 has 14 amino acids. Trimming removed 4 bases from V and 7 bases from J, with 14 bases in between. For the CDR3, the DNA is TGTGCCAGCAGTTCGATGGGGGCGAGGAATGAGCAGTTCTTC. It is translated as CASSSMGARNEQFF.

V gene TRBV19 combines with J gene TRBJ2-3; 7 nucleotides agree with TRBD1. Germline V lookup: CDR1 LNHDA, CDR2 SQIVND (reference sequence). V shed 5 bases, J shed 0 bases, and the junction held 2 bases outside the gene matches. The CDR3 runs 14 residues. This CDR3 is CASSAQGSTDTQYF. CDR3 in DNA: TGTGCCAGTAGTGCACAGGGGAGCACAGATACGCAGTATTTT.